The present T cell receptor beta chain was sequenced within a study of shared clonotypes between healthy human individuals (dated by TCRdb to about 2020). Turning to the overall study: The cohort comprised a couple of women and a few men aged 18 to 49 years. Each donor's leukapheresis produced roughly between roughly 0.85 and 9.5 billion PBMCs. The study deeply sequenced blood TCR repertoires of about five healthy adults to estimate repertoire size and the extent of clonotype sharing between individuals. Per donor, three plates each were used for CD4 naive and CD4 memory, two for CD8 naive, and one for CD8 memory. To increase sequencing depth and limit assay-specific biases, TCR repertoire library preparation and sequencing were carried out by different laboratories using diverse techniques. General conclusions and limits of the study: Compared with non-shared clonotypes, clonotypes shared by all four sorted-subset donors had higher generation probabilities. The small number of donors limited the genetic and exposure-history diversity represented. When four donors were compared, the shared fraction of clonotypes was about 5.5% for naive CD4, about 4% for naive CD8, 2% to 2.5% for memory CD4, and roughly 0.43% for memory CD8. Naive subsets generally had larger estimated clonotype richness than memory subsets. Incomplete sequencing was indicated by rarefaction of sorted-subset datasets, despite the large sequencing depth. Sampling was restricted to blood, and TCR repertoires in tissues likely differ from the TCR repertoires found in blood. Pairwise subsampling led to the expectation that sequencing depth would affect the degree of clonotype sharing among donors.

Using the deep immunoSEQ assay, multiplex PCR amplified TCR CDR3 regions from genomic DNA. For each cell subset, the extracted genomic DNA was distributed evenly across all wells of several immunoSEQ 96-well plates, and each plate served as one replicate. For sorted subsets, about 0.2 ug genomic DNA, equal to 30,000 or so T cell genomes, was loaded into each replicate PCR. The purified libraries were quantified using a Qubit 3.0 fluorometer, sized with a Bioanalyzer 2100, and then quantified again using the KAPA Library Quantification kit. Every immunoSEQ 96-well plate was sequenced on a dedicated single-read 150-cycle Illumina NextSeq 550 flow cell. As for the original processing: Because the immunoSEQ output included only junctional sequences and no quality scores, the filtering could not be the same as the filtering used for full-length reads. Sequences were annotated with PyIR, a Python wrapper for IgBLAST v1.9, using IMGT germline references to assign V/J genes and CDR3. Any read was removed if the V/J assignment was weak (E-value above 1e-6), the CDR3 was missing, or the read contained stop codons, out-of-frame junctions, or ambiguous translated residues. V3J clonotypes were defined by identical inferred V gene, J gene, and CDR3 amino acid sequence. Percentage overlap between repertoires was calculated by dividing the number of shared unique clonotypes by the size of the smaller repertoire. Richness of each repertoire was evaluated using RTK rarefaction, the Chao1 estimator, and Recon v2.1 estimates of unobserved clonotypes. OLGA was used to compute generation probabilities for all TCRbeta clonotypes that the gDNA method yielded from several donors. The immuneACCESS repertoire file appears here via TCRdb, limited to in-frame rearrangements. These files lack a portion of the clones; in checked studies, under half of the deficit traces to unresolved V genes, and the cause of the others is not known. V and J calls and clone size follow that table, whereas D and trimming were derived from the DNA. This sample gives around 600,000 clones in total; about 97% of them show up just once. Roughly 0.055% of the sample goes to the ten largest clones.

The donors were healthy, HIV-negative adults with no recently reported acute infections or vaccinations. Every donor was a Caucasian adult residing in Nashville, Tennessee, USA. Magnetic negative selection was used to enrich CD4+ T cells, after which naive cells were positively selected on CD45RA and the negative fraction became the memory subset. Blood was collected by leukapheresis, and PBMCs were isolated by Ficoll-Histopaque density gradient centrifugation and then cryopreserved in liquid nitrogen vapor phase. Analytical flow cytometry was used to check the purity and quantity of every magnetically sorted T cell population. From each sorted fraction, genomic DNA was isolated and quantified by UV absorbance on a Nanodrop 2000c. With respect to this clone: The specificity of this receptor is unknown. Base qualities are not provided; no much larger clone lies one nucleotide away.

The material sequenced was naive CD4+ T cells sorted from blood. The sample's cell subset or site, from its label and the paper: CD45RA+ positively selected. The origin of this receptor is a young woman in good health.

CDR3 reads: CASSRQRYNEQFF. At the DNA level, the sequence is TGTGCCAGCAGCCGACAGAGATACAATGAGCAGTTCTTC. The sequence is built from TRBV11-2 and TRBJ2-1, with a weak D call of TRBD1 (5 bases match). The CDR3 measures 13 amino acids from cysteine to phenylalanine. Only CDR3 DNA is held: 39 bases, read in frame from base 1. V is shortened by 5 bases, J by 4 bases, and the region joining them spans 9 bases. CDR1 SGHAT and CDR2 FQNNGV were looked up in the germline V gene.